Below, 3 T cell receptor beta chains from the same sample are listed, as sequenced in a study of vaccination effects on CD4 cells after COVID-19. With the ViraFEST assay, the study expanded antigen-specific CD4+ T cells using viral peptide pools, then sequenced them. Having been cultured for 10 days, the cells underwent CD4+ T cell isolation. Every participant took two doses of the BNT162b2 or mRNA-1273 vaccine. Antigens for these TCRs are unknown. Data came from immunoSEQ multiplex PCR; TCRdb stores just in-frame clones and leaves some out. The sample holds 75,000 or so clones, around 77% seen once. The sample here was CD4+ T cells from PBMCs cultured with HCoV-OC43 spike peptides, taken after COVID-19 vaccination. Indicated subset: HCoV-OC43 spike overlapping peptide pool stimulation. These receptors all come from a human donor who received a COVID-19 vaccine.

Here the CDR3 reads CASQSGLNSPLHF. The CDR3 coding sequence is TGTGCCAGCCAGTCGGGCTTGAATTCACCCCTCCACTTT. The chain joins TRBV6-5 to TRBJ1-6; D is unclear. V gave up 8 bases and J gave up 7 bases, with 12 bases separating them. Germline CDR1 and CDR2: MNHEY and SVGAGI. The CDR3 extends over 13 amino acids.

V and J are TRBV29-1 and TRBJ2-5; D might be TRBD2 (6 bases). The CDR3 has 13 amino acids. The germline V gene has CDR1 SQVTM and CDR2 ANQGSEA. CDR3: CATRPGGGETQYF. The CDR3 DNA reads as TGCGCTACCAGGCCCGGGGGTGGTGAGACCCAGTACTTC.

V usage is TRBV7-8 and J usage is TRBJ1-6; D is ambiguous. The CDR3 has 14 residues. Germline V lookup: CDR1 SGHVS, CDR2 FQNEAQ. V gave up 1 base and J gave up 5 bases, with 6 bases separating them. The CDR3 bases are TGTGCCAGCAGCTTAGAACGGCATAATTCACCCCTCCACTTT. Translating gives CASSLERHNSPLHF.